This T cell receptor (beta chain) derives from a study of shared clonotypes between healthy human individuals. Study conclusions and caveats: Limitation of the genetic and exposure-history diversity represented came from the few donors. Clonotype sharing levels among donors were expected to vary with sequencing depth.

Genomic DNA from each subset was divided evenly over several immunoSEQ plates. TCRdb's copy holds only in-frame clones and misses some; the assay was immunoSEQ multiplex PCR. The profile shows under 2.5 million clones, under 95% of them singletons. The J segment lost 8 bases and the V segment lost 8 bases, leaving 6 bases of the junction unmatched. Germline V lookup: CDR1 SNHLY, CDR2 FYNNEI. This CDR3 region has 12 residues. A note on this clone: Its antigen is currently unknown.

The sample comprised naive CD4+ T cells from PBMCs. Subset of the sample: CD45RA+ positively selected. This chain uses TRBV2 with TRBJ2-4; 7 nucleotides align to TRBD1. This sequence was found in a man between 18 and 35 years old in good health. Some clones in this sample may be carry-over from other donors' samples. Here the CDR3 reads CASVRQGDIQYF. In nucleotides, the CDR3 is TGTGCCAGCGTGAGACAGGGAGACATTCAGTACTTC.